Listed below are T cell receptor beta chains from one sample, sequenced in a study of T cells after posttransplantation cyclophosphamide. Method: immunoSEQ multiplex PCR; TCRdb's copy keeps in-frame clones and lacks some. The profile shows 45,000 to 65,000 clones, more than 70% of them singletons. Sequencing was done on a sample of PBMCs. These receptors were taken from a man under 40 with a blood cancer, CMV-positive, and with a related stem cell donor. The CDR3 runs from the conserved cysteine through the conserved F or W. The D gene is left open where the match is weak. Size tells how often a clone was seen (once, few, many) or the class of an expanded clone, and some rows leave it out.

TRBD2,TRBV4-2,TRBJ2-5,.,CASSQEGVAGDRETQYF,TGTGCCAGCAGCCAAGAAGGGGTAGCGGGAGACCGAGAGACCCAGTACTTC
TRBD1,TRBV5-6,TRBJ1-5,.,CASSYRGRGQPQHF,TGTGCCAGCAGCTACAGGGGGCGCGGTCAGCCCCAGCATTTT
.,TRBV2,TRBJ2-1,.,CASSHNTPLYNEQFF,TGTGCCAGCAGCCATAACACCCCCTTATACAATGAGCAGTTCTTC
.,TRBV25-1,TRBJ2-5,.,CASSEYGWDTETQYF,TGTGCCAGCAGTGAATATGGGTGGGACACAGAGACCCAGTACTTC
.,TRBV6-5,TRBJ2-3,.,CASTPTRLNTQYF,TGTGCCAGCACCCCTACTAGATTAAATACGCAGTATTTT
TRBD1,TRBV5-4,TRBJ1-6,.,CATSGQGAVSPLHF,TGTGCCACCTCGGGACAGGGAGCTGTTTCACCCCTCCACTTT
.,TRBV6-5,TRBJ1-1,.,CASSSPIQGNTEAFF,TGTGCCAGCAGTTCCCCTATACAGGGGAACACTGAAGCTTTCTTT
TRBD2,TRBV7-2,TRBJ2-7,.,CASSPGGYEQYF,TGTGCCAGCAGCCCGGGGGGCTACGAGCAGTACTTC
TRBD2,TRBV6-5,TRBJ2-7,.,CASNAGTSGTYEQYF,TGTGCCAGCAACGCGGGGACTAGCGGGACCTACGAGCAGTACTTC
.,TRBV2,TRBJ1-2,.,CASRQSGTLIYGYTF,TGTGCCAGCAGACAGTCCGGGACTCTCATCTATGGCTACACCTTC
.,TRBV10-2,TRBJ2-3,.,CATSRSASDTQYF,TGCGCCACCAGCAGGTCCGCGTCAGATACGCAGTATTTT
.,TRBV19,TRBJ1-5,.,CASSIAYGQPQHF,TGTGCCAGTAGTATAGCTTACGGGCAGCCCCAGCATTTT
TRBD2,TRBV5-8,TRBJ2-7,.,CASSPWTSGHYEQYF,TGTGCCAGCAGCCCATGGACTAGCGGCCACTACGAGCAGTACTTC
TRBD2,TRBV29-1,TRBJ2-7,.,CSVSGTTAYEQYF,TGCAGCGTTTCTGGGACTACGGCCTACGAGCAGTACTTC
TRBD1,TRBV7-9,TRBJ1-5,.,CASSDTGTGIAQPQHF,TGTGCCAGCAGCGATACCGGGACAGGGATCGCTCAGCCCCAGCATTTT
.,TRBV10-3,TRBJ1-1,once,CAIMGSASTVPTEAFF,TGTGCCATCATGGGCTCCGCCTCGACGGTCCCCACTGAAGCTTTCTTT
.,TRBV15,TRBJ2-7,.,CATSRQRMDYEQYF,TGTGCCACCAGCAGGCAGCGGATGGACTACGAGCAGTACTTC
TRBD2,TRBV5-6,TRBJ2-7,.,CASSKGWGGLGQYF,TGTGCCAGCAGCAAAGGCTGGGGTGGACTAGGGCAGTACTTC
TRBD1,TRBV19,TRBJ1-1,.,CASTETGGLNTEAFF,TGTGCCAGTACTGAGACAGGGGGCCTGAACACTGAAGCTTTCTTT
.,TRBV7-8,TRBJ1-1,.,CASSLDKELITEAFF,TGTGCCAGCAGCTTAGATAAGGAGCTTATCACTGAAGCTTTCTTT
.,TRBV2,TRBJ1-5,few,CASRAQQTAQPQHF,TGTGCCAGCAGGGCTCAACAGACAGCCCAGCCCCAGCATTTT
TRBD1,TRBV4-3,TRBJ2-7,.,CASSPGGRRCEQYF,TGCGCCAGCAGCCCAGGGGGCCGGAGGTGTGAGCAGTACTTC
.,TRBV6-5,TRBJ2-2,.,CASGERNTGELFF,TGTGCCAGTGGAGAGCGGAACACCGGGGAGCTGTTTTTT
.,TRBV7-9,TRBJ2-7,few,CASSLGDLAYPSYEQYF,TGTGCCAGCAGCTTAGGGGATCTAGCGTATCCCTCCTACGAGCAGTACTTC
TRBD2,TRBV7-2,TRBJ2-2,.,CASSPAGGRRTGELFF,TGTGCCAGCAGCCCGGCGGGCGGGAGACGCACCGGGGAGCTGTTTTTT
TRBD1,TRBV7-9,TRBJ1-1,few,CASSLNRDSKAFF,TGTGCCAGCAGCCTAAATCGGGACAGCAAAGCTTTCTTT
TRBD1,TRBV6-1,TRBJ2-2,.,CASKGAPLFVGELFF,TGTGCCAGCAAGGGGGCTCCCTTATTTGTCGGGGAGCTGTTTTTT
TRBD1,TRBV28,TRBJ1-2,.,CASSVGGTGYGYTF,TGTGCCAGCAGTGTTGGCGGGACAGGCTATGGCTACACCTTC
TRBD1,TRBV9,TRBJ1-6,.,CASSAGQGKKYNSPLHF,TGTGCCAGCAGCGCGGGACAGGGGAAAAAGTATAATTCACCCCTCCACTTT
.,TRBV2,TRBJ1-5,.,CASKQGNPLNQPQHF,TGTGCCAGCAAACAGGGTAACCCACTGAATCAGCCCCAGCATTTT
TRBD1,TRBV4-1,TRBJ2-5,once,CASSLGQGPLQETQYF,TGCGCCAGCAGCCTCGGACAGGGGCCACTACAAGAGACCCAGTACTTC
TRBD1,TRBV6-1,TRBJ1-2,once,CASLHWTGRAGYTF,TGTGCCAGCCTACACTGGACAGGGCGGGCTGGCTACACCTTC
TRBD2,TRBV2,TRBJ2-4,.,CASRPLAGLAKNIQYF,TGTGCCAGCAGGCCTCTAGCGGGACTAGCCAAAAACATTCAGTACTTC
.,TRBV7-2,TRBJ1-1,.,CASSLQVNTEAFF,TGTGCCAGCAGCTTACAGGTTAACACTGAAGCTTTCTTT